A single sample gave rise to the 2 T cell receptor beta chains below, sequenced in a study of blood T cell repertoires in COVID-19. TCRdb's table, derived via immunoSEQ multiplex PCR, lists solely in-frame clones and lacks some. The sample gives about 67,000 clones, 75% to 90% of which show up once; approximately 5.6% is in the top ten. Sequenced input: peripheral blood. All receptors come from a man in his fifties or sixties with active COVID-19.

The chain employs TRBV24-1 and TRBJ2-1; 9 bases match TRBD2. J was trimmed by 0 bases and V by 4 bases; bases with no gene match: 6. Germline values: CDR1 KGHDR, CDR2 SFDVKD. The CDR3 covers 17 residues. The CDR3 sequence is CATSDRLAGSSYNEQFF. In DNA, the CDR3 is TGTGCCACCAGTGACCGTCTAGCGGGAAGCTCCTACAATGAGCAGTTCTTC.

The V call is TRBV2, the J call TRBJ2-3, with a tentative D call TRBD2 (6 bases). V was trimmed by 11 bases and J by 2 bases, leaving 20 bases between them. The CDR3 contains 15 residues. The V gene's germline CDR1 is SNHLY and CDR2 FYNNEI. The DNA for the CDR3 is TGTGCCGGCTTGGGACTTGCCCGGCACACAGATACGCAGTATTTT. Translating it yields CAGLGLARHTDTQYF.